This TCR beta chain was profiled in a study of cytomegalovirus exposure and HLA in healthy donors (dated by TCRdb to about 2017). Describing the broader study: An earlier analysis of approximately 590 of the donors reported approximately 270 Gb of sequence data and some 120 million unique TCR beta sequences from about 200 million T cells. Donor age, sex, ethnicity and CMV serostatus were compiled alongside the repertoire data. The genetic ancestry cluster associated with self-reported Caucasian donors included roughly four fifths of the roughly 400 genotyped donors. Class I and class II HLA loci were covered by the typing at four-digit resolution. The later analysis used no new phenotypic data to find candidate immune exposures, relying instead on TCR beta sequences and their occurrence across donors. The T cell repertoires of 550 to 850 subjects were profiled by immunosequencing and related to cytomegalovirus serostatus. High-throughput TCR immunosequencing, statistical association of individual TCRs with disease status, and machine learning were combined to predict cytomegalovirus infection status. Along with the roughly 670-subject first cohort, a separate validation cohort of over 90 different subjects was used. Across 300 to 400 genotyped donors of the cohort, an average of about 240,000 unique TCR beta nucleotide sequences per donor were sequenced, and 15% to 20% of those sequences were non-productive. An early release covering roughly 640 HLA-typed donors comprised 300 to 350 gigabases of sequencing data and roughly 85 million unique TCR sequences. All discovery cohort repertoires had been generated using a single sequencing platform. In an earlier analysis of 587 of the donors, high-throughput TCR beta sequencing was used to judge whether each TCR beta V gene segment behaved as functional or pseudogenic. A later genetic analysis used genome-wide SNP genotypes for 398 of the 666 donors, treating that subset as a discovery cohort. In a later analysis, previously published TCR beta repertoires from 666 donors were re-analyzed and high-resolution HLA genotyping was added so that TCR occurrence patterns could be studied. The study aimed to test whether cataloging public T cell receptors could reveal signatures of past pathogen exposure. Four to six DR-DQ haplotypes were handled as single units for association and clustering, since linkage in the cohort was strong. Typing coverage varied by locus: roughly 629-630 donors for A, B, C, DRB1 and DQB1; about 520 for DQA1; over 600 for DPA1; approximately 490 for DPB1.

Overall study outcomes, separate from this receptor: The study gave a list of more than 150 TCR beta chains associated with cytomegalovirus. CMV serostatus was the only immune exposure information available for the cohort. Because counts were too low, around 17 rarely observed V segments, including chromosome 9 orphons, were left out of the earlier analysis of 587 of the donors. The presence/absence analyses assumed that sequencing depth was roughly uniform across donors, and that assumption may not be true. According to a later analysis, most CMV-associated TCR beta chains appeared to be HLA-restricted, and the HLA associations seemed to be driven largely by CMV exposure. V-gene and J-gene trimming of TCR beta chains was associated with a missense DCLRE1C variant in a later genetic analysis, and the association was replicated in an independent cohort. An earlier analysis of around 500 of the donors showed that most TCR beta V segments appeared in productive rearrangements either about 90% or about 30% of the time, which broadly matched IMGT annotations. The sequencing pipeline was judged likely to have produced a cluster of highly shared sequence variants as a technical artifact. HLA typing was unavailable for some donors at each locus, so association tests used only the typed subset. The authors suggested that the approach could potentially be extended to other disease states and immunological phenotypes. The cohort was sequenced for TCR beta chains only, and without alpha or paired-chain data the features that could be detected were limited. Some IMGT-functional V segments, including TRBV6-2 and TRBV6-3, could not be told apart with the 87-base-pair reads, so those segments were excluded. While some public TCRs were present in many individuals, most TCR sequences turned up only very rarely across donors. Linkage disequilibrium might explain the correlated functional status among segregating V segments, but an unknown experimental factor could not be ruled out. Assigning TCR associations to individual alleles was difficult when HLA alleles, especially DR and DQ, strongly co-occurred. Compared with the approximately 700-donor mean, donors in an Asian-associated ancestry cluster had fewer N-insertions in productive TCRs, according to a later genetic analysis. A later analysis found that TCR association rates varied across HLA loci, with DRB1 alleles showing the most associated TCRs and HLA-C alleles the fewest. According to a later analysis, parvovirus B19, influenza, CMV and Epstein-Barr virus appeared linked to several top co-occurrence clusters. The classifier was reported to diagnose cytomegalovirus status with high specificity and sensitivity in both the original cohort and the validation cohort. In a later analysis, HLA-associated TCR beta chains were found to be more clonally expanded and to have lower generation probabilities than equally common non-associated chains. In a later analysis, 15,000 to 20,000 TCR beta sequences were associated with specific HLA alleles at a false discovery rate of 0.05. In vitro tests confirmed that three of the cytomegalovirus-associated TCR beta chains recognize cytomegalovirus antigens. A further reported finding was that TCR beta sequences accurately predicted the HLA-A and HLA-B alleles for most subjects in the first cohort.

Of note for this clone: Its antigen is not yet known. No much larger clone exists at a distance of one base, and base qualities are not known.

V loses 3 bases, J loses 7 bases, and the germline ends lie 10 bases apart. Its CDR3 holds 13 amino acids, cysteine through phenylalanine. CDR3 DNA is the only sequence kept; it has 39 bases, read in frame from the first base. As encoded in the germline V gene (reference sequence), CDR1 is LNHDA while CDR2 is SQIVND. The cohort consisted of 666 healthy bone marrow donors. All cohort members were sampled while nominally healthy, although unrecorded immune exposures were likely present. The donor was CMV seropositive and was included in the group of 300 or so seropositive cohort members. Every donor gave a peripheral blood sample, and the peripheral blood mononuclear cells from that sample were used for TCR beta sequencing. The Qiagen DNeasy Blood Extraction Kit was used to extract genomic DNA from the blood cell samples. The method was the immunoSEQ multiplex PCR assay. The multiplex PCR relied on a mix of 60 forward primers for TCR Vbeta segments and 13 reverse primers for TCR Jbeta segments. The CDR3 region of rearranged TCR beta genes was amplified from genomic DNA by a multiplex PCR assay. Amplified TCR beta libraries were sequenced as 87-base-pair reads on the Illumina HiSeq System. The paper's data handling went like this. A later analysis counted some 80 million unique TCR beta chains across the 500 to 850 repertoires, and approximately 11 million of these chains were shared by at least two donors. A nearest-neighbor algorithm error-corrected the raw reads and collapsed the reads into unique sequences, merging closely related sequences to remove PCR and sequencing errors. To assign V, D and J gene segments, CDR3 sequences were aligned to IMGT reference sequences. For a sequence to be retained, at least a six-nucleotide match to both a V gene segment and a J gene segment was required. A rearrangement counted as productive if the CDR3 had no stop codons and remained in frame with V and J, and every other rearrangement counted as non-productive. Following IMGT convention, CDR3 was defined as the stretch from the second conserved V-encoded cysteine up to the conserved J-encoded phenylalanine. The earlier analysis of about 610 of the donors excluded sequences that lacked an unambiguous match to a single V gene segment. An earlier analysis of 450 to 650 of the donors called V segments functional above 56.7% productive rearrangements and segregating when the between-donor standard deviation exceeded 5%. A statistical classification framework was built for diagnosing cytomegalovirus status from the catalog of TCR beta chain sequences. V and J gene assignment, in a later analysis, came from comparing TCR nucleotide sequences with IMGT/GENE-DB human TR gene sequences. A later analysis assigned CDR3 sequences and most-parsimonious VDJ recombination scenarios with the TCRdist pipeline. In a later analysis, every TCR beta chain was defined by the combination of its CDR3 amino acid sequence and its V-gene family, and reads without a unique V-gene family were dropped. As a way to deal with suspected cross-contamination and a sequencing artifact, a later analysis dropped approximately 590 nucleotide sequences that were highly shared and had low generation probability. A later analysis calculated a clonal expansion index for each public chain from normalized within-repertoire ranks of inferred template counts. Generation probabilities in a later analysis came from a VDJ recombination model fitted to out-of-frame rearrangements, and those results were checked against IGoR. Hypergeometric tests were used in a later analysis to score TCR-TCR, TCR-HLA and TCR-CMV co-occurrence, with a repertoire-size bias correction applied to the TCR pairs. False discovery rates were estimated in a later analysis by permuting HLA or CMV assignments 20 times. A later analysis grouped co-occurring TCRs with DBSCAN, adding TCRdist sequence similarity when clustering within HLA-allele-positive subsets. Co-occurrence clustering excluded repertoires with fewer than 30,000 or more than 120,000 public chains, plus five with anomalous nucleotide sharing. TCRdb's version of the immuneACCESS table is confined to in-frame rearrangements and falls short of the full clone set. An unresolved V gene accounts for under half of the shortfall where checked; the remainder is of unknown origin. That table furnishes V, J and clone size, whereas the DNA furnished D and trimming. This sample gives about 180,000 clones in total; around 80% of them show up just once. Of the sample, 2% to 2.5% is held by the ten largest clones.

The sequence links TRBV19 to TRBJ1-5; possibly the D gene is TRBD1, per 5 matching bases. This TCR came from a woman in her thirties in good health and CMV-seropositive. The sequencing sample was made of PBMCs. At the DNA level, the sequence is TGTGCCAGTAGTATCGGGGGTGAACAGCCCCAGCATTTT. Protein translation: CASSIGGEQPQHF.